This TCR beta chain came from a study of metastatic and nonmetastatic thyroid tumors. Study summary: The comparison covered peripheral blood and tumor or nodule tissue in malignant and benign thyroid patients. General study results and limits: Reported TCR beta diversity, measured in blood and tumor, was significantly higher for malignant thyroid tumors than for benign nodules.

This clone was seen a few times. The antigen is undetermined. Ahead of thyroid surgery, no patient had received treatment of any kind. In the authors' methods: Differences in CDR3 between clinicopathological groups were drawn on to build a classifier intended to discriminate distant-metastatic papillary thyroid cancer patients. TCRdb re-called clones from the PCR reads using MiXCR. The authors' filters were not applied to this entry. The table shows some 7,400 clones, with approximately 30% occurring only once. The CDR3 extends over 14 amino acids. Losses at the gene ends were 7 bases for V and 1 base for J; bases not matched to a gene: 6.

Sequencing used adjacent normal tissue. This chain uses TRBV12-3 or TRBV12-4 with TRBJ2-5; 7 bases match TRBD1. This clonotype was sampled from a male donor with papillary thyroid cancer or a benign thyroid nodule (not recorded which). Some clones in this sample may be carry-over from other donors' samples. The CDR3 DNA reads TGTGCCAGCACCTTGAAGGGGGCCCAAGAGACCCAGTACTTC. Encoded protein: CASTLKGAQETQYF.